These 16 T cell receptor beta chains were all obtained from the same sample, sequenced in a study of monozygotic twins with inflammatory bowel disease. TCRdb processed the 5' RACE reads again and assigns one entry to each CDR3 protein, with no DNA. Across fewer than 350,000 distinct CDR3 sequences, the top ten clones capture over 2% of the sample. Sequencing was done on a sample of blood. Receptor source: a human donor with ulcerative colitis or Crohn's disease, or a healthy co-twin of an affected twin (not recorded which).

The rearrangement uses TRBV28 and TRBJ2-5; TCRdb's D call, TRBD1, is unchecked because there is no DNA. Germline CDR1 is MDHEN and CDR2 is SYDVKM. The CDR3 is made up of 15 amino acids. CDR3 sequence: CASSKLRVVRETQYF.

V usage is TRBV7-2 and J usage is TRBJ2-3. This CDR3 is 14 amino acids long. Germline-derived CDR1 and CDR2 are SGHTA and FQGNSA. CDR3 sequence: CASSLGGGPDTQYF.

CDR3 protein: CSVRVQSQDTQYF. The chain has TRBV20-1 and TRBJ2-3. Germline lookup yields CDR1 DFQATT and CDR2 SNEGSKA (reference sequence). This CDR3 comprises 13 residues.

The rearrangement uses TRBV4-1 and TRBJ1-4. The CDR3 extends over 12 amino acids. The germline CDR1 and CDR2 sequences are MGHRA and YSYEKL. The CDR3 reads CASSQDGEKLFF.

This chain uses TRBV13 with TRBJ2-2. Per the germline V gene, CDR1 is PRHDT and CDR2 is FYEKMQ (reference sequence). The CDR3 has 13 amino acids. Here the CDR3 reads CASSLDNTGELFF. Full variable domain (remainder filled in from reference TRBV13 and TRBJ2-2): AAGVIQSPRHLIKEKRETATLKCYPIPRHDTVYWYQQGPGQDPQFLISFYEKMQSDKGSIPDRFSAQQFSDYHSELNMSSLELGDSALYFCASSLDNTGELFFGEGSRLTVL.

V gene TRBV3-1 combines with J gene TRBJ1-5; as DNA is missing, the TRBD1 call by TCRdb cannot be tested. The CDR3 length is 15 residues. From germline, CDR1 is LGHDT and CDR2 YNNKEL (reference sequence). The CDR3 region is CASSPTYRANQPQHF.

This chain joins TRBV4-1 and TRBJ1-5. Looked up from germline, CDR1 is MGHRA and CDR2 is YSYEKL. The length of the CDR3 is 14 residues. The CDR3 sequence: CASSQDVRYQPQHF.

The chain couples TRBV19 to TRBJ1-2; the D call from TCRdb, TRBD1, cannot be confirmed without DNA. CDR3 size: 14 residues. Looked up from germline, CDR1 is LNHDA and CDR2 is SQIVND (reference sequence). CDR3 residues: CASSARDRRSGYTF.

The chain joins TRBV12-3 or TRBV12-4 to TRBJ1-3; TCRdb's D gene call, TRBD1, goes unchecked for lack of DNA. This CDR3 is built from 14 residues. CDR3 protein: CASNLRGAGNTIYF.

V usage is TRBV5-5 and J usage is TRBJ2-7; TCRdb proposes TRBD1, but this gene call is untestable without DNA. Germline V gives CDR1 SGHKS, CDR2 YYEKEE (reference sequence). The CDR3 runs 13 residues. CDR3 region: CASSFQLGVEQYF.

The CDR3: CASSPLSAGSTGELFF. The V call is TRBV18, the J call TRBJ2-2; TCRdb lists TRBD2, though no DNA is available to test this call. The CDR3 runs to 16 residues. From germline, CDR1 is KGHSH and CDR2 LQKENI.

CDR3 sequence: CASMAGSNYNEQFF. V gene TRBV5-1 combines with J gene TRBJ2-1. CDR1 and CDR2 (germline): SGHRS, YFSETQ. The CDR3 totals 14 residues.

V gene TRBV27 combines with J gene TRBJ2-1. The CDR3 is 11 amino acids. Per the germline V gene, CDR1 is MNHEY and CDR2 is SMNVEV (reference sequence). The CDR3 region is CATSTYNEQFF.

The chain employs TRBV7-2 and TRBJ1-5. Germline V gene data show CDR1 as SGHTA and CDR2 as FQGNSA. This CDR3 is built from 13 residues. CDR3 sequence reads: CASSHPEGQPQHF.

This chain links TRBV20-1 with TRBJ2-1; the D gene TCRdb calls, TRBD2, cannot be checked with no DNA. The germline gives CDR1 DFQATT, CDR2 SNEGSKA (reference sequence). The CDR3 is 14 residues long. CDR3: CSAEGLAGRGEQFF.

The chain recombines TRBV9 with TRBJ2-2. The CDR3 extends over 17 amino acids. Germline V gene data show CDR1 as SGDLS and CDR2 as YYNGEE. CDR3 residues: CASSPRRSSANTGELFF.